The sequence of this T cell receptor beta chain was determined in a study of OX40 agonist ivuxolimab in advanced cancers. Study at large: Ivuxolimab was delivered to patients intravenously every 2 weeks at doses spanning 0.01 to 10 mg/kg.

From germline, CDR1 is SGHVS and CDR2 FNYEAQ. The CDR3 has 13 amino acids. Germline trimming cut 1 base from V and 12 bases from J; bases unmatched to any gene: 3. This clone showed up just a few times. Its antigen is still unknown. General observations from the study: CD8+ T cells were the subset that, on average, had more expanded clones than CD4+. Among the nonresponders, some also had low normalized T-cell clonal expansion.

TCRdb's copy holds only in-frame clones and misses some; the assay was immunoSEQ multiplex PCR. The sample contains under 80,000 clones, around 86% of which appear only once. The receptor comes from an adult with an advanced solid tumor such as melanoma, head and neck, liver or kidney cancer. Specimen: CD4+ or CD8+ T cells sorted from blood, collected in a trial of the OX40 agonist ivuxolimab. This chain links TRBV7-6 with TRBJ1-6, with TRBD1 matching 7 bases. The CDR3 protein is CASSLGQGEPLHF. CDR3 DNA sequence: TGTGCCAGCAGCTTAGGTCAGGGGGAACCCCTCCACTTT.